The 21 T cell receptor beta chains in this list originate from one sample, sequenced in a study of untreated major depressive disorder. Study-wide results and limits: Compared with controls, depressed patients showed more TRBV05-01 (Vbeta 5.1) usage in CD4+ T cells.

Their recognized antigens are unknown. Only in-frame clones appear in the TCRdb table, and some are missing; sequencing was by immunoSEQ multiplex PCR. The sample has under 30,000 clones, about 91% seen once. The sequencing input was CD4+ T cells from PBMCs. Every receptor here comes from a woman aged 25-40 years with major depressive disorder.

V and J are TRBV7-9 and TRBJ1-2; D remains ambiguous. In germline, CDR1 is SEHNR, CDR2 FQNEAQ (reference sequence). This CDR3 has 12 amino acids. V gave up 2 bases and J gave up 8 bases, with 9 bases separating them. The CDR3 is CASSLIGEGYTF. The CDR3 nucleotides are TGTGCCAGCAGCTTAATTGGCGAGGGCTACACCTTC.

The V call is TRBV6-5, the J call TRBJ2-1, with D possibly TRBD1 on 7 matching bases. This CDR3 contains 14 residues. CDR1 is MNHEY, CDR2 SVGAGI, per germline. With 5 bases removed from V and 7 bases from J, the gap between germline ends came to 15 bases. CDR3 DNA: TGTGCCAGCAGTGAAGACAGGGAGGCAAATGAGCAGTTCTTC. This sequence encodes CASSEDREANEQFF.

Regarding this clone: One end of the junction fails to match germline, which may point to a read error. This chain links TRBV4-2 with TRBJ2-5; 10 bases match TRBD2. This CDR3 is 16 amino acids long. Germline lookup yields CDR1 LGHNA and CDR2 YNFKEQ. The CDR3 sequence: CASSQELTSAGGVLDF. The CDR3, as DNA: TGTGCCAGCAGCCAAGAATTAACGTCAGCGGGGGGGGTTCTCGACTTC.

The chain couples TRBV12-5 to TRBJ2-2, with unresolved D. Germline V gene lookup returns CDR1 LGHNT and CDR2 FRNRAP. The CDR3 totals 15 residues. Trimming stripped 0 bases from V and 8 bases from J, with 13 bases between. The CDR3 DNA follows: TGTGCTAGTGGTTTGGTACTTGGCCCCGCGGGGGAGCTGTTTTTT. Protein sequence: CASGLVLGPAGELFF.

The chain combines TRBV18 with TRBJ1-2; 10 nucleotides line up with TRBD1. This CDR3 has 14 amino acids. Germline V CDR1 and CDR2: KGHSH, LQKENI. J lost 7 bases, V lost 4 bases, and 6 bases had no gene match. CDR3 protein: CASSRGQGNSGYTF. The DNA for the CDR3 is TGTGCCAGCTCACGGGGACAGGGGAACAGTGGCTACACCTTC.

The chain combines TRBV6-1 with TRBJ1-5; no clear D gene. The CDR3 has 14 amino acids. V dropped 2 bases and J dropped 7 bases, with 12 bases sitting between them. Per germline, CDR1 MNHNS and CDR2 SASEGT. In DNA, the CDR3 is TGTGCCAGCAGTGAAAAGCACGTACGACAGCCCCAGCATTTT. It yields the protein CASSEKHVRQPQHF.

The chain links TRBV5-1 to TRBJ1-4; 8 bases are shared with TRBD1. Per the germline V gene, CDR1 is SGHRS and CDR2 is YFSETQ. The ends lost 5 bases at V and 0 bases at J; junction bases unmatched: 3. CDR3 length: 15 residues. The CDR3 DNA reads TGCGCCAGCAGACCAGGGGGCTCAACTAATGAAAAACTGTTTTTT. Translating gives CASRPGGSTNEKLFF. Variable domain in full (rest from reference TRBV5-1 and TRBJ1-4): KAGVTQTPRYLIKTRGQQVTLSCSPISGHRSVSWYQQTPGQGLQFLFEYFSETQRNKGNFPGRFSGRQFSNSRSEMNVSTLELGDSALYLCASRPGGSTNEKLFFGSGTQLSVL.

The rearrangement joins TRBV5-1 to TRBJ1-3; 8 bases line up with TRBD1. Germline CDR1 reads SGHRS; CDR2 reads YFSETQ. J lost 1 base, V lost 0 bases, and 0 bases had no gene match. CDR3 length equals 15 residues. The CDR3 here is CASSLGTGSGNTIYF. The CDR3, as DNA: TGCGCCAGCAGCTTGGGGACAGGGTCTGGAAACACCATATATTTT.

The CDR3 coding sequence is TGCGCCAGCAGCCAAGATACGAGCAGGGCCGAGACCCAGTACTTC. It translates to CASSQDTSRAETQYF. The chain couples TRBV4-3 to TRBJ2-5, with D tentatively TRBD1 (5 bases). Deletions cut 0 bases from V and 5 bases from J, with 13 bases between. The germline gives CDR1 LGHNA, CDR2 YSLEER. The CDR3 consists of 15 residues.

In DNA, the CDR3 is TGTGCCAGCAGTCGACAGGGAAAGAGCACTGAAGCTTTCTTT. Translation gives CASSRQGKSTEAFF. The chain uses TRBV6-5 and TRBJ1-1, with TRBD1 matching 7 bases. This CDR3 has 14 residues. The J segment lost 4 bases and the V segment lost 5 bases, leaving 7 bases of the junction unmatched. Germline V gene sequence: CDR1 MNHEY, CDR2 SVGAGI.

The chain joins TRBV6-6 to TRBJ1-2; D perhaps matches TRBD1 (5 bases). V was pared by 8 bases and J by 4 bases, with 20 bases between. Germline V gene sequence: CDR1 MNHNY, CDR2 SVGAGI (reference sequence). CDR3 length equals 15 residues. CDR3 region: CASFSDSQSAYGYTF. The CDR3 nucleotides are TGTGCCAGCTTTTCAGACAGCCAAAGTGCCTATGGCTACACCTTC.

V usage is TRBV28 and J usage is TRBJ2-7; 12 nucleotides line up with TRBD2. The CDR3 sequence is 12 residues long. V was pared by 11 bases and J by 4 bases, with 3 bases of the junction left unmatched. From germline, CDR1 is MDHEN and CDR2 SYDVKM. CDR3 in amino acids: CAAGLAGYEQYF. The CDR3 region has the DNA TGTGCCGCGGGACTAGCGGGTTACGAGCAGTACTTC.

This clone was seen only once. This chain connects TRBV7-9 to TRBJ2-7, with D perhaps TRBD1 (5 bases). Trimming removed 6 bases at V and 11 bases at J, with 17 bases between. The CDR3 runs to 12 residues. In germline, CDR1 is SEHNR, CDR2 FQNEAQ (reference sequence). This CDR3 is CASSLAREGKYF. CDR3 nucleotide sequence: TGTGCCAGCAGTCTCGCCAGGGAAGGAAAGTACTTC.

The chain carries TRBV7-6 and TRBJ1-3; no clear D gene. Between the trimmed V and J ends, which lost 5 bases and 2 bases, there was a span of 22 bases. Germline CDR1 reads SGHVS; CDR2 reads FNYEAQ. The CDR3 is 18 amino acids. The CDR3 is CASSPGPFYGGAGNTIYF. The CDR3 bases are TGTGCCAGCAGCCCCGGACCCTTTTACGGCGGGGCTGGAAACACCATATATTTT.

The chain employs TRBV18 and TRBJ2-1; 7 bases are a match to TRBD2. Per germline, CDR1 KGHSH and CDR2 LQKENI. The CDR3 has 13 amino acids. J gave up 5 bases and V 6 bases, and 4 bases lay outside the gene matches. The CDR3 region has the DNA TGTGCCAGCTCCGGGGGGATGAACAATGAGCAGTTCTTC. Protein: CASSGGMNNEQFF.

The CDR3: CATSRGIPRGGEQYF. CDR3 nucleotide sequence: TGTGCCACCAGCAGAGGCATACCCAGGGGAGGCGAGCAGTACTTC. This chain joins TRBV15 and TRBJ2-7; D is perhaps TRBD1 or TRBD2 (6 bases each). This CDR3 contains 15 residues. Trimming took off 1 base at V and 6 bases at J, with 16 bases between the two ends. Germline V gene data show CDR1 as LNHNV and CDR2 as YYDKDF (reference sequence).

The chain has TRBV5-1 and TRBJ2-7; D is unresolved. The CDR3 contains 13 residues. CDR1 is SGHRS, CDR2 YFSETQ, per germline. The V end was cut by 0 bases, the J end by 4 bases, with 8 bases between. CDR3 sequence (DNA): TGCGCCAGCAGCTTGGTATGGGGATACGAGCAGTACTTC. It specifies CASSLVWGYEQYF.

V usage is TRBV4-2 and J usage is TRBJ2-3, with unresolved D. Trimming shortened V by 4 bases and J by 0 bases, and 8 bases separated the two germline ends. This CDR3 is 14 amino acids long. CDR1 is LGHNA and CDR2 is YNFKEQ in the germline V gene. Here the CDR3 reads CASSRESSTDTQYF. CDR3 nucleotides: TGTGCCAGCAGCCGAGAAAGTAGCACAGATACGCAGTATTTT.

The V and J genes are TRBV2 and TRBJ2-1; D possibly corresponds to TRBD1 (6 bases). CDR1 and CDR2 (germline): SNHLY, FYNNEI. V lost 8 bases, J lost 4 bases, and 9 bases lay in between. The CDR3 contains 12 residues. CDR3 in DNA: TGTGCCAGCGGACAGACATACAATGAGCAGTTCTTC. It codes for CASGQTYNEQFF.

The V call is TRBV11-3, the J call TRBJ2-7, with 7 bases aligning to TRBD1. V lost 2 bases and J lost 0; bases outside the gene matches: 7. Germline-derived CDR1 and CDR2 are SGHNT and YENEEA. CDR3 length equals 16 residues. The CDR3 DNA sequence: TGTGCCAGCAGCTTATTCGGGACAGATTTCTCCTACGAGCAGTACTTC. It specifies CASSLFGTDFSYEQYF.

This clone appeared a few times. The V and J genes are TRBV11-2 and TRBJ1-1; 8 bases match TRBD1. Germline V lookup: CDR1 SGHAT, CDR2 FQNNGV. J gave up 10 bases and V 5 bases, and 6 bases lay outside the gene matches. This CDR3 is 12 amino acids long. In DNA form, the CDR3 reads TGTGCCAGCAGCGCCGGACAGGGACGAGCTTTCTTT. Its translation is CASSAGQGRAFF. Based on the CDR3 plus reference TRBV11-2 and TRBJ1-1, the full variable domain is EAGVAQSPRYKIIEKRQSVAFWCNPISGHATLYWYQQILGQGPKLLIQFQNNGVVDDSQLPKDRFSAERLKGVDSTLKIQPAKLEDSAVYLCASSAGQGRAFFGQGTRLTVV.